The present T cell receptor (beta chain) was sequenced within a study of beta chain features in type 1 diabetes. Findings of the study overall: In comparison with healthy donors, patients had naive, central memory and Treg TCRB repertoires that appeared more similar. VDJ junctions sequenced from type 1 diabetes patients showed fewer insertions and more deletions. In all four CD4+ subsets, TCRB CDR3 length was significantly, moderately reduced in type 1 diabetes.

Expressed TCRB transcripts were sequenced, since all the RNA that had been isolated was reverse transcribed. The table came from immunoSEQ multiplex PCR; TCRdb's copy has only in-frame clones and leaves some out. There are about 700,000 clones in the sample; roughly 13% occur only once, and approximately 0.022% lies in the top ten. This clone was counted between two and nine times. Its antigen is currently unknown. CDR3 length: 15 residues. CDR1 SGHRS and CDR2 YFSETQ come from the germline V gene. V lost 3 bases and J lost 3; bases outside the gene matches: 3. V usage is TRBV5-1 and J usage is TRBJ1-4; TRBD1 agrees at 9 bases. Input material: naive CD4+ T cells from blood. The TCR comes from a man between 18 and 29 years old with type 1 diabetes. This CDR3 is CASSSQGAPNEKLFF. The CDR3 coding sequence is TGCGCCAGCAGCTCACAGGGGGCCCCTAATGAAAAACTGTTTTTT.